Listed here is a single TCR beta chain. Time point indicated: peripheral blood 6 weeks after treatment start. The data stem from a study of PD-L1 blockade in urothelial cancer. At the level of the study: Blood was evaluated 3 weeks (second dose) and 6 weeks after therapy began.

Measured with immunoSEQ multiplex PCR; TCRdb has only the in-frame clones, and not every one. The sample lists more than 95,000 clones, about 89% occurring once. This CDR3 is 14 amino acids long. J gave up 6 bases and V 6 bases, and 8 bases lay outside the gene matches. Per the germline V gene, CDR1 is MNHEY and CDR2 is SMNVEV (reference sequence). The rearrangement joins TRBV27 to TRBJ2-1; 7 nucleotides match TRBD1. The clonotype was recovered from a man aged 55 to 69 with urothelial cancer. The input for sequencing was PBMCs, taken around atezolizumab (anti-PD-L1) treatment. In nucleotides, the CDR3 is TGTGCCAGCAGCAGGCGACAGGGTGGCAATGAGCAGTTCTTC. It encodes CASSRRQGGNEQFF.